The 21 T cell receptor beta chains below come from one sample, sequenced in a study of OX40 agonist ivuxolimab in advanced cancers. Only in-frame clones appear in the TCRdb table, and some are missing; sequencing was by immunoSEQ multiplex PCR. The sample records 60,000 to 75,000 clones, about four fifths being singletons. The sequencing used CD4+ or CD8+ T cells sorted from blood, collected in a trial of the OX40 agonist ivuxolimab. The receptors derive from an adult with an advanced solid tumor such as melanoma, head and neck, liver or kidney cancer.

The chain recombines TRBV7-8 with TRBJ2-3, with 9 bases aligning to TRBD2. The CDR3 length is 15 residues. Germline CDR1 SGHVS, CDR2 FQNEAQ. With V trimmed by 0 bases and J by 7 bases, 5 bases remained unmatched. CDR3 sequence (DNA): TGTGCCAGCAGCTTAGCCAGCGGGGGGCCAAATACGCAGTATTTT. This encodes CASSLASGGPNTQYF.

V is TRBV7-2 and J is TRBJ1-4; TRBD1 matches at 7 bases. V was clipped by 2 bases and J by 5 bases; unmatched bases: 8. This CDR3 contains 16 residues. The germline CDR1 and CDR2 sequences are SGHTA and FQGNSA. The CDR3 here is CASSLPRGPSNEKLFF. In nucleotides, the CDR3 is TGTGCCAGCAGCTTACCTAGGGGGCCGAGCAATGAAAAACTGTTTTTT.

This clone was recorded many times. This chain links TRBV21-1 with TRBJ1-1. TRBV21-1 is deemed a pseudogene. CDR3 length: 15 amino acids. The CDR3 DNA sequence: TGTGCCAGCAGCCCCCGGGTCGACCCACGGACTGAAGCTTTCTTT. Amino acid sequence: CASSPRVDPRTEAFF.

Written as DNA, the CDR3 is TGTGCCATAACATCTGCAACTAATGAAAAACTGTTTTTT. Encoded protein: CAITSATNEKLFF. The J gene is TRBJ1-4, the V gene TRBV6-6; D gene uncertain. With 10 bases removed from V and 0 bases from J, the gap between germline ends came to 9 bases. The length of the CDR3 is 13 residues. The germline V gene has CDR1 MNHNY and CDR2 SVGAGI (reference sequence).

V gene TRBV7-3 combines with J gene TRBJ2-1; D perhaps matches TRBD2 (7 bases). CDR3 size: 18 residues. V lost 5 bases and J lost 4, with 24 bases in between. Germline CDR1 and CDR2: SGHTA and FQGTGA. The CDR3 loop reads CASSSQPAGAGIYNEQFF. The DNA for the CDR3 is TGTGCCAGCAGCAGCCAACCTGCGGGGGCCGGGATTTACAATGAGCAGTTCTTC.

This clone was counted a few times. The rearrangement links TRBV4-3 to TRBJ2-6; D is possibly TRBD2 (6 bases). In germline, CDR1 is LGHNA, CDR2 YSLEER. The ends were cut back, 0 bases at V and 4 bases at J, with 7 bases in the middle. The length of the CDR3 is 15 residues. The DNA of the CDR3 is TGCGCCAGCAGCCAAGAGGGAGGAGGGGCCAACGTCCTGACTTTC. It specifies CASSQEGGGANVLTF.

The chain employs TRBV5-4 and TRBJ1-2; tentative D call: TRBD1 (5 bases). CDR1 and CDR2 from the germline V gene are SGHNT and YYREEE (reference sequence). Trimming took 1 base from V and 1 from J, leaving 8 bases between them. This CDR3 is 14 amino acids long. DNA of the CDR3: TGTGCCAGCAGCTTGCAGGGCTATAACTATGGCTACACCTTC. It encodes CASSLQGYNYGYTF.

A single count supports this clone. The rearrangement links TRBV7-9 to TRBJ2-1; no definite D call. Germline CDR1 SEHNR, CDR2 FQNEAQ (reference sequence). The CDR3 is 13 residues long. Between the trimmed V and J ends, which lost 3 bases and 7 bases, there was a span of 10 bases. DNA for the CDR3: TGTGCCAGCAGCTTCGTAGTCAGGAATGAGCAGTTCTTC. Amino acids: CASSFVVRNEQFF.

DNA for the CDR3: TGCGCCAGCAGCTCGACAGGCACCTATGGCTACACCTTC. Protein: CASSSTGTYGYTF. V usage is TRBV5-1 and J usage is TRBJ1-2; the D gene is possibly TRBD1 (6 bases). CDR3 length: 13 amino acids. The germline gives CDR1 SGHRS, CDR2 YFSETQ. V dropped 3 bases and J dropped 4 bases, with 10 bases sitting between them. Complete variable domain (other parts from reference TRBV5-1 and TRBJ1-2): KAGVTQTPRYLIKTRGQQVTLSCSPISGHRSVSWYQQTPGQGLQFLFEYFSETQRNKGNFPGRFSGRQFSNSRSEMNVSTLELGDSALYLCASSSTGTYGYTFGSGTRLTVV.

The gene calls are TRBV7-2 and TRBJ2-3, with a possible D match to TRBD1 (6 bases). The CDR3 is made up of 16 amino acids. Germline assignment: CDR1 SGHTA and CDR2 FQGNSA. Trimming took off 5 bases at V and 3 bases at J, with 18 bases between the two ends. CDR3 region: CASSLLSGAFTDTQYF. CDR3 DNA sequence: TGTGCCAGCAGCCTCCTTTCAGGGGCTTTTACAGATACGCAGTATTTT.

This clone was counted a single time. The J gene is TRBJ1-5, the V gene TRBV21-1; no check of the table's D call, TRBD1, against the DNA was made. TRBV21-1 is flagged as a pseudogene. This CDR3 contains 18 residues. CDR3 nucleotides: TGTGCCAGCAGCAAAGTACGAGATCAGGCAGGGGGCACACAGCCCCAGCATTTT. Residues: CASSKVRDQAGGTQPQHF.

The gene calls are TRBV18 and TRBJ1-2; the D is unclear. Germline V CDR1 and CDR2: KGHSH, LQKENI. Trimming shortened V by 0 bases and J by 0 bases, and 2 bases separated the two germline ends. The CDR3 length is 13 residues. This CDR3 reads CASSPPSNYGYTF. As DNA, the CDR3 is TGTGCCAGCTCACCACCCTCTAACTATGGCTACACCTTC.

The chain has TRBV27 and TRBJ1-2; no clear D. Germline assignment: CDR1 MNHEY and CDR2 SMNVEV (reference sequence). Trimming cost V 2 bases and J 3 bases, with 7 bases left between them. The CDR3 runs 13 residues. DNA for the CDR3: TGTGCCAGCAGTTTAGGGCCAGACTATGGCTACACCTTC. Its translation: CASSLGPDYGYTF.

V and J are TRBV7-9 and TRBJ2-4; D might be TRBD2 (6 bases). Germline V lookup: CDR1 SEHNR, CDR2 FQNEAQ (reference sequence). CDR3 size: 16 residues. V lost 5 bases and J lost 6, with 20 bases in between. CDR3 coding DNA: TGTGCCAGCAGCCAATGGGACTTAGTAGCCGGAAACATTCAGTACTTC. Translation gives CASSQWDLVAGNIQYF.

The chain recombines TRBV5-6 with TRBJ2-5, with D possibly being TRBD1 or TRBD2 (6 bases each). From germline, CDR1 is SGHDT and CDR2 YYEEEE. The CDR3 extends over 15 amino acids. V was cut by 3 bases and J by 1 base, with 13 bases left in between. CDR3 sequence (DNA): TGTGCCAGCAGCTCCAAGTGGGGGGCCCAAGAGACCCAGTACTTC. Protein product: CASSSKWGAQETQYF.

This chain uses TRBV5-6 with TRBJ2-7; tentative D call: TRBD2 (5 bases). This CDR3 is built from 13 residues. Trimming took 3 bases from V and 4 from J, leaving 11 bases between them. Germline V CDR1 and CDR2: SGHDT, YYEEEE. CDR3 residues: CASSSRDKYEQYF. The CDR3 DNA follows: TGTGCCAGCAGCTCCCGGGATAAATACGAGCAGTACTTC.

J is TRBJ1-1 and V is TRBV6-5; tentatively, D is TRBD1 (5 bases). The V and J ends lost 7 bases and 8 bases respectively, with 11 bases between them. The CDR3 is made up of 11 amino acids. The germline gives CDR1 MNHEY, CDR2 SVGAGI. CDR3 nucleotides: TGTGCCAGCACGGGGGGACTAGAAGCTTTCTTT. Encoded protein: CASTGGLEAFF.

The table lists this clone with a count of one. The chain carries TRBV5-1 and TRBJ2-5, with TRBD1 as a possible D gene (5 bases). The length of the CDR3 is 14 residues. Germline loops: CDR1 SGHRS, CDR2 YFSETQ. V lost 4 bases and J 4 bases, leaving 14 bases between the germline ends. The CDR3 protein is CASSDVQGGETQYF. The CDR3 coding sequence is TGCGCCAGCAGCGATGTGCAGGGCGGAGAGACCCAGTACTTC.

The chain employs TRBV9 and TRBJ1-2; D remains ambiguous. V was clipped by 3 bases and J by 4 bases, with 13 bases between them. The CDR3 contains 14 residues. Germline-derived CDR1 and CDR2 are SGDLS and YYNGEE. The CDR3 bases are TGTGCCAGCAGCGCGGGAGGTGGCTTCTATGGCTACACCTTC. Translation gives CASSAGGGFYGYTF.

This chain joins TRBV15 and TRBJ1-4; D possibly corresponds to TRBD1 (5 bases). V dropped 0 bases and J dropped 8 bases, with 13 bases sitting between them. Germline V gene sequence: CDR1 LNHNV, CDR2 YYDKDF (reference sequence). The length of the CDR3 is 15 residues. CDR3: CATSRDKRGREKLFF. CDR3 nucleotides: TGTGCCACCAGCAGAGATAAGCGGGGGAGGGAAAAACTGTTTTTT.

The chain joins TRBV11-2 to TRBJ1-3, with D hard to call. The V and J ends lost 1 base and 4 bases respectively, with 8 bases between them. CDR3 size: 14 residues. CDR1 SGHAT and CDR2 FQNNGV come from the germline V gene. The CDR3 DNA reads TGTGCCAGCAGCTTAGGTAGTCTCGGAAACACCATATATTTT. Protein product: CASSLGSLGNTIYF.